The rows below give T cell receptor beta chains drawn from one sample of a study of a mutant IDH1 vaccine in newly diagnosed glioma. Clones were read by immunoSEQ multiplex PCR, and TCRdb kept only the in-frame ones, dropping some. The data hold some 22,000 clones, with roughly 92% observed a single time. Sample: PBMCs, taken from a glioma patient treated with radiotherapy, temozolomide or both. All receptors come from a man under 40 with glioma. CDR3s leave out the opening cysteine and the closing phenylalanine or tryptophan. Size tells how often a clone was seen (once, few, many) or the class of an expanded clone, and some rows leave it out.

TRBV14,once,TRBJ1-1,ASSRGQVNTEAF
TRBV5-4,large,TRBJ2-7,ASSQGLAGNSYEQY
TRBV4-2,NA,TRBJ2-5,ASSQVLAGAQETQY
TRBV5-1,NA,TRBJ2-7,ASSLALAGESYEQY
TRBV18,NA,TRBJ2-4,ASSPTSGSDIQY
TRBV11-2,NA,TRBJ1-2,ASSLGQNLNYGYT
TRBV6-6,NA,TRBJ1-5,ASTPGDGNQPQH
TRBV5-1,NA,TRBJ2-1,ASSVHLAGGPGGEQF
TRBV9,NA,TRBJ2-7,ASSSRTSGPTYEQY
TRBV29-1,few,TRBJ1-1,SVAENTEAF
TRBV10-3,NA,TRBJ2-3,AISESGQGETDTQY
TRBV12-5,NA,TRBJ2-3,ASGLGDRDTDTQY
TRBV4-1,NA,TRBJ1-2,ASSPGTQVPYGYT
TRBV6-5,NA,TRBJ2-6,ASSLYRATNVLT
TRBV4-1,NA,TRBJ1-3,ASSQDGRSSGNTIY
TRBV19,NA,TRBJ2-4,ASSIWGPGAKNIQY
TRBV5-1,NA,TRBJ1-1,ASSPVAAMLMNTEAF
TRBV5-4,NA,TRBJ1-2,ASSQNPGLSYGYT
TRBV2,NA,TRBJ2-7,ASRGTQDYEQY
TRBV10-3,NA,TRBJ1-2,AISEPERLYGYT
TRBV9,NA,TRBJ2-7,ASSVEGGGIMWEQY
TRBV30,NA,TRBJ2-1,AWSYGTSGRYNEQF
TRBV6-1,once,TRBJ2-7,ASSEETTYEQY
TRBV6-5,NA,TRBJ1-1,ASSYRGLRNTEAF
TRBV6-5,NA,TRBJ1-2,ASSRDRVYGYT
TRBV5-1,NA,TRBJ2-1,ASSLSLWGQVDEQF
TRBV5-1,NA,TRBJ1-2,ASSLGGGESYGYT
TRBV6-5,NA,NA,ASSPMTGVPYEQY
TRBV6-5,NA,TRBJ1-1,ASGQHNTEAF
TRBV14,NA,TRBJ2-3,ASSQVPGTTDTQY
TRBV29-1,NA,TRBJ2-6,SVEHRVGANVLT
TRBV29-1,NA,TRBJ2-1,SVERASGGWGEQF